The clone carrying this T cell receptor beta chain has only one observation. The sample belongs to a study of blood T cell repertoires in COVID-19. Across the study: Spain, Italy and the United States supplied samples that represented acute and convalescent COVID-19.

Per the study methods: Reference gene primer amplification in the assay estimated nucleated cell counts. Clones were sequenced by immunoSEQ multiplex PCR, and TCRdb holds only the in-frame ones, with some missing. That table supplies the V and J calls and clone size; D and trimming were determined from the DNA. The data hold about 100,000 clones, with 80% observed a single time. V dropped 4 bases and J dropped 0 bases, with 13 bases sitting between them. Germline CDR1 is SGHDT and CDR2 is YYEEEE. The CDR3 is made up of 15 amino acids. Sample: peripheral blood. The chain employs TRBV5-6 and TRBJ1-1; TRBD1 might be the D (5 bases). This TCR was sampled from a man between 65 and 79 years old with active or convalescent COVID-19. Here the CDR3 reads CASSPTTEMNTEAFF. CDR3 nucleotides: TGTGCCAGCAGCCCAACGACAGAAATGAACACTGAAGCTTTCTTT.